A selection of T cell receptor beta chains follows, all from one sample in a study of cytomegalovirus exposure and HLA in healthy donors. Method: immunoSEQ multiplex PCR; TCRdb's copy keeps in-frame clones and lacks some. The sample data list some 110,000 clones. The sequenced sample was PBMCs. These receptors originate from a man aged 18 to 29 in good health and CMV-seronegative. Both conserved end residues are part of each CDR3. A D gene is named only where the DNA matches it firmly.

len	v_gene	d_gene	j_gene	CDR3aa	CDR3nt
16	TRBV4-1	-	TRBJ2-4	CASSPNRLLAKNIQYF	TGCGCCAGCAGCCCTAACAGGTTACTAGCCAAAAACATTCAGTACTTC
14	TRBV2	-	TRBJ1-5	CASSARTANQPQHF	TGTGCCAGCAGTGCCCGGACAGCAAATCAGCCCCAGCATTTT
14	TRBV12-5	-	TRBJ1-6	CASGLFTDNSPLHF	TGTGCTAGTGGTTTGTTCACAGATAATTCACCCCTCCACTTT
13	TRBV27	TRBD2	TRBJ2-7	CASRGSGDYEQYF	TGTGCCAGCCGCGGTAGCGGGGACTACGAGCAGTACTTC
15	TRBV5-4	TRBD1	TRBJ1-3	CASSLGRGTGNTIYF	TGTGCCAGCAGCTTAGGCAGGGGGACAGGAAACACCATATATTTT
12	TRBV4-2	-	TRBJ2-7	CASSQHPYEQYF	TGTGCCAGCAGCCAACATCCCTACGAGCAGTACTTC
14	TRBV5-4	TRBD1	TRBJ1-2	CASSLDRGLYGYTF	TGTGCCAGCAGCTTGGACAGGGGTTTGTATGGCTACACCTTC
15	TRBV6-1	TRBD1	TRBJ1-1	CASSERTGPNTEAFF	TGTGCCAGCAGTGAAAGGACAGGGCCTAACACTGAAGCTTTCTTT
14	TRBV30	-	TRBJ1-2	CAWSARQRNYGYTF	TGTGCCTGGAGTGCCCGACAGCGAAACTATGGCTACACCTTC
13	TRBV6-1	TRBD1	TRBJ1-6	CASSPDRGSPLHF	TGTGCCAGCAGCCCTGACAGGGGTTCACCCCTCCACTTT
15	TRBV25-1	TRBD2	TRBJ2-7	CASKVAGGPIYEQYF	TGTGCCAGCAAGGTAGCGGGAGGACCAATATACGAGCAGTACTTC
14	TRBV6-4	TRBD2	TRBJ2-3	CASRPSGYEDTQYF	TGTGCCAGCAGGCCTAGCGGGTACGAAGATACGCAGTATTTT
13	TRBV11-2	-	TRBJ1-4	CASSLGLNEKLFF	TGTGCCAGCAGCTTGGGGCTAAATGAAAAACTGTTTTTT
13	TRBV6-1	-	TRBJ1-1	CASSGTGFGEAFF	TGTGCCAGCAGTGGAACAGGCTTCGGTGAAGCTTTCTTT
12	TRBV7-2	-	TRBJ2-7	CASSLATYEQYF	TGTGCCAGCAGCTTAGCTACCTACGAGCAGTACTTC
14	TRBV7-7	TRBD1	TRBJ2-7	CASSLGQSSYEQYF	TGTGCTAGCAGCTTGGGACAGAGCTCCTACGAGCAGTACTTC
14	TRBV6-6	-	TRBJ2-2	CASKGQANTGELFF	TGTGCCAGCAAGGGACAAGCGAACACCGGGGAGCTGTTTTTT
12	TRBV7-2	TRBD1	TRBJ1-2	CASSIQGNGYTF	TGTGCCAGCAGCATACAGGGGAATGGCTACACCTTC
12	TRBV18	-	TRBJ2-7	CASSPSSYEQYF	TGTGCCAGCTCACCCAGCTCCTACGAGCAGTACTTC
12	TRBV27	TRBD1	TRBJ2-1	CASSRGPIEQFF	TGTGCCAGCAGTAGGGGGCCAATTGAGCAGTTCTTC
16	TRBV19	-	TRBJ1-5	CASSIIQGWSNQPQHF	TGTGCCAGTAGTATAATACAGGGTTGGAGCAATCAGCCCCAGCATTTT
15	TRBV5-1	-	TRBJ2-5	CASSSPRLYQETQYF	TGCGCCAGCAGCTCCCCGAGATTGTACCAAGAGACCCAGTACTTC
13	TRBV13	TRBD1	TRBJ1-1	CASSSTGETEAFF	TGTGCCAGCAGCTCTACAGGGGAAACTGAAGCTTTCTTT
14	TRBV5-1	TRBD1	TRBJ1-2	CASSLVGTGSGYTF	TGCGCCAGCAGCTTGGTAGGGACAGGGTCTGGCTACACCTTC
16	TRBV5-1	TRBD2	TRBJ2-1	CASSRQTSGTRGEQFF	TGCGCCAGCAGCCGGCAGACTAGCGGGACTAGGGGTGAGCAGTTCTTC
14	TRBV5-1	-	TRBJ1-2	CASSLFPGSYGYTF	TGCGCCAGCAGCTTGTTTCCAGGATCCTATGGCTACACCTTC
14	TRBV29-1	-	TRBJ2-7	CSVSRATGAYEQYF	TGCAGCGTTTCAAGGGCAACGGGAGCCTACGAGCAGTACTTC
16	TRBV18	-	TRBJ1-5	CASSPLRGGNNQPQHF	TGTGCCAGCTCACCCTTGAGGGGAGGAAACAATCAGCCCCAGCATTTT
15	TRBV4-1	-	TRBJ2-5	CASSQEGRGQETQYF	TGCGCCAGCAGCCAAGAAGGACGGGGACAAGAGACCCAGTACTTC
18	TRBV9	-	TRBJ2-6	CASSKPGLPSSGANVLTF	TGTGCCAGCAGTAAACCGGGACTCCCAAGCTCTGGGGCCAACGTCCTGACTTTC
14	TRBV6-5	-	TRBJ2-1	CASSFKSSDNEQFF	TGTGCCAGCAGTTTCAAGTCGAGCGACAATGAGCAGTTCTTC
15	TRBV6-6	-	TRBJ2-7	CASSYGPQSSYEQYF	TGTGCCAGCAGTTACGGGCCCCAGAGCTCCTACGAGCAGTACTTC
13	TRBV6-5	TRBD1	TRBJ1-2	CASSYGDSYGYTF	TGTGCCAGCAGTTATGGGGACAGCTATGGCTACACCTTC
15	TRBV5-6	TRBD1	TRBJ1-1	CASSSVDRGGTEAFF	TGTGCCAGCAGCTCAGTAGACAGGGGGGGCACTGAAGCTTTCTTT
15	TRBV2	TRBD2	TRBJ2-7	CASSGVGTSSYEQYF	TGTGCCAGCAGTGGGGTAGGGACTAGCTCCTACGAGCAGTACTTC
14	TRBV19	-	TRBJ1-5	CASNDRFSNQPQHF	TGTGCCAGTAATGACAGATTTAGCAATCAGCCCCAGCATTTT
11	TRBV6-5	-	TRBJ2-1	CASTRGYEQFF	TGTGCCAGCACCAGAGGCTATGAGCAGTTCTTC
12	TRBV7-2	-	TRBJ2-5	CASSLARETQYF	TGTGCCAGCAGCTTAGCTCGGGAGACCCAGTACTTC
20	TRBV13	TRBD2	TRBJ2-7	CASSFHRPGTSGGTAYEQYF	TGTGCCAGCAGCTTCCACCGCCCCGGGACTAGCGGGGGGACCGCCTACGAGCAGTACTTC
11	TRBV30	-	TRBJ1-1	CAWTRNWEAFF	TGTGCCTGGACCCGTAACTGGGAAGCTTTCTTT
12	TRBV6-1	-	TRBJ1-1	CASRTGSTEAFF	TGTGCCAGCAGAACGGGTTCCACTGAAGCTTTCTTT
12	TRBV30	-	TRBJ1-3	CAWSRGGNTIYF	TGTGCCTGGAGTCGCGGGGGGAACACCATATATTTT
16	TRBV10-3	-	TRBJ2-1	CAISSGGPSSYNEQFF	TGTGCCATCAGTTCGGGCGGGCCGAGCTCCTACAATGAGCAGTTCTTC
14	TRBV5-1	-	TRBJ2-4	CASSLDPGKNIQYF	TGCGCCAGCAGCTTGGATCCGGGGAAAAACATTCAGTACTTC
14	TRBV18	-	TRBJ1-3	CASSPPPSPYTIYF	TGTGCCAGCTCACCACCGCCTAGCCCATACACCATATATTTT
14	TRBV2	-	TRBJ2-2	CASSVTTNTGELFF	TGTGCCAGCAGTGTAACTACGAACACCGGGGAGCTGTTTTTT
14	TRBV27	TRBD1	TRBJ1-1	CASSHRGPNTEAFF	TGTGCCAGCAGCCACAGGGGGCCGAACACTGAAGCTTTCTTT
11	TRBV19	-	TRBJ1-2	CASSSVFSYTF	TGTGCCAGTAGCAGCGTCTTTAGCTACACCTTC
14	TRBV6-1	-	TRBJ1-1	CASSEPDIRFQAFF	TGTGCCAGCAGTGAACCGGACATTAGGTTCCAAGCTTTCTTT
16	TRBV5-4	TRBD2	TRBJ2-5	CASSPQSRGREETQYF	TGTGCCAGCAGTCCCCAAAGCCGGGGGAGGGAAGAGACCCAGTACTTC
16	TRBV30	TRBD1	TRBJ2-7	CAWVKGASIRSGEQYF	TGTGCCTGGGTGAAGGGGGCGTCGATTCGTTCCGGAGAGCAGTACTTC
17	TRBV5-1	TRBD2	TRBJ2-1	CASRSLLAGGFNNEQFF	TGCGCCAGCAGATCCCTTTTAGCGGGAGGGTTTAACAATGAGCAGTTCTTC
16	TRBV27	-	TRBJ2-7	CASRKEGTYSSYEQYF	TGTGCCAGCCGCAAGGAGGGCACCTATAGCTCCTACGAGCAGTACTTC
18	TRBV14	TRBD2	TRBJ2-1	CASSQRGRAYGLGGEQFF	TGTGCCAGCAGCCAACGCGGGAGGGCGTATGGTTTGGGGGGTGAGCAGTTCTTC
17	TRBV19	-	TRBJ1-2	CASDSTWGRGLNYGYTF	TGTGCCAGTGACTCGACTTGGGGTAGGGGCTTGAACTATGGCTACACCTTC